Following are 12 T cell receptor beta chains from one sample sequenced in a study of OX40 agonist ivuxolimab in advanced cancers. The data were produced by immunoSEQ multiplex PCR, yet TCRdb's version contains in-frame clones alone and is incomplete. The table includes approximately 79,000 clones, 70% to 90% detected once. Sequenced here: CD4+ or CD8+ T cells sorted from blood, sampled in a trial of the OX40 agonist ivuxolimab. The receptors shown here come from an adult with an advanced solid tumor such as melanoma, head and neck, liver or kidney cancer.

The rearrangement uses TRBV9 and TRBJ2-3; tentatively, D is TRBD1 or TRBD2 (5 bases each). This CDR3 spans 14 amino acids. Trimming took off 3 bases at V and 2 bases at J, with 10 bases between the two ends. CDR1 is SGDLS and CDR2 is YYNGEE in the germline V gene. In DNA form, the CDR3 reads TGTGCCAGCAGCGGAGGGACCCACACAGATACGCAGTATTTT. This translates into CASSGGTHTDTQYF.

The chain combines TRBV2 with TRBJ1-4; 8 positions match TRBD1. The germline V gene encodes CDR1 SNHLY and CDR2 FYNNEI. J lost 8 bases, V lost 6 bases, and 5 bases had no gene match. CDR3 size: 13 residues. The CDR3 DNA sequence: TGTGCCAGCAGCCACAGGGGGGTGGAAAAACTGTTTTTT. This codes for CASSHRGVEKLFF.

J is TRBJ2-1 and V is TRBV12-5; 13 bases are shared with TRBD2. The CDR3 is 15 amino acids. CDR1 and CDR2 from the germline V gene are LGHNT and FRNRAP. V was pared by 0 bases and J by 15 bases, with 8 bases of the junction left unmatched. The CDR3, as DNA: TGTGCTAGTGGTTTGGTGGTACTAGCGGGAGGGCCAACGTTCTTC. Translated: CASGLVVLAGGPTFF.

This chain joins TRBV6-6 and TRBJ2-7, with 8 bases lining up with TRBD2. J was trimmed by 3 bases and V by 2 bases; bases with no gene match: 6. The length of the CDR3 is 15 residues. Germline CDR1 is MNHNY and CDR2 is SVGAGI (reference sequence). The CDR3, as DNA: TGTGCCAGCAGTTACATCGCTACTAGCGGCTACGAGCAGTACTTC. The encoded protein is CASSYIATSGYEQYF.

J is TRBJ2-7 and V is TRBV9; D is perhaps TRBD2 (6 bases). This CDR3 has 13 amino acids. Germline values: CDR1 SGDLS, CDR2 YYNGEE. Trimming stripped 3 bases from V and 6 bases from J, with 13 bases between. The CDR3 protein is CASSGGLEGEQYF. CDR3 DNA: TGTGCCAGCAGCGGGGGACTGGAGGGCGAGCAGTACTTC.

The chain combines TRBV7-2 with TRBJ2-7; D remains unclear. Germline V gene sequence: CDR1 SGHTA, CDR2 FQGNSA. The ends were cut back, 1 base at V and 3 bases at J, with 10 bases in the middle. There are 14 residues in the CDR3. CDR3 DNA sequence: TGTGCCAGCAGCTTAGGTTCTATGGTCTACGAGCAGTACTTC. As protein: CASSLGSMVYEQYF.

The genes are TRBV29-1 and TRBJ1-5; tentatively, D is TRBD1 (5 bases). Trimming stripped 6 bases from V and 5 bases from J, with 14 bases between. Looked up from germline, CDR1 is SQVTM and CDR2 is ANQGSEA. This CDR3 is 13 amino acids long. CDR3 protein: CSVVGGADQPQHF. DNA for the CDR3: TGCAGCGTGGTCGGAGGGGCAGATCAGCCCCAGCATTTT.

On this clone: One junction end disagrees with the germline gene, perhaps due to a read error. The genes are TRBV6-5 and TRBJ1-5; TRBD1 might be the D (5 bases). From germline, CDR1 is MNHEY and CDR2 SVGAGI. The CDR3 loop spans 12 amino acids. CDR3 protein: CAGHGAVQAQHF. CDR3 coding DNA: TGTGCCGGTCATGGGGCAGTTCAGGCCCAGCATTTT.

The gene calls are TRBV7-2 and TRBJ1-2; D gene unclear. Germline V gene lookup returns CDR1 SGHTA and CDR2 FQGNSA. The CDR3 spans 13 residues. Trimming shortened V by 5 bases and J by 6 bases, and 13 bases separated the two germline ends. The CDR3 nucleotides are TGTGCCAGCAGCCTCGTCGGTCCCGATGGCTACACCTTC. Translating it yields CASSLVGPDGYTF.

J is TRBJ1-2 and V is TRBV19, with D tentatively TRBD1 (5 bases). The germline V gene encodes CDR1 LNHDA and CDR2 SQIVND (reference sequence). V lost 5 bases to trimming and J lost 7 bases, with 20 bases between them. This CDR3 has 15 residues. Written as DNA, the CDR3 is TGTGCCAGTAGTCAGTTGGCAGGGCCCGGACGTGGCTACACCTTC. This translates into CASSQLAGPGRGYTF.

This clone was seen once. The rearrangement joins TRBV5-4 to TRBJ2-7, with 8 bases identical to TRBD1. Germline V gene lookup returns CDR1 SGHNT and CDR2 YYREEE (reference sequence). V lost 4 bases to trimming and J lost 0 bases; unmatched junction nucleotides: 15. This CDR3 is built from 18 residues. The CDR3 DNA sequence: TGTGCCAGCAGCAACCTCCGGGACAGGTTACAAAACTCCTACGAGCAGTACTTC. Translated: CASSNLRDRLQNSYEQYF.

The chain has TRBV5-4 and TRBJ2-7, with TRBD2 matching over 12 bases. Germline values: CDR1 SGHNT, CDR2 YYREEE (reference sequence). The CDR3 contains 19 residues. V gave up 3 bases and J gave up 0 bases; unmatched junction bases: 13. The CDR3, as DNA: TGTGCCAGCAGCTACCTCGGGCTAGCGGGAGGGAGGAGCTCCTACGAGCAGTACTTC. Protein sequence: CASSYLGLAGGRSSYEQYF.